A single sample is the source of the 28 T cell receptor beta chains below, sequenced in a study of response to subunit inactivated influenza vaccine. TCRdb recomputed calls from the RT-PCR reads with MiXCR, one row per CDR3 protein. Of 700,000 to 800,000 distinct CDR3 sequences in the sample, 15% to 20% were seen once. The material sequenced was PBMCs from blood, taken roughly 5 days after vaccination. The receptors derive from a man aged 50 to 60 who received an inactivated influenza vaccine.

This clonotype was seen a few times. The chain couples TRBV7-2 to TRBJ1-5; 7 nucleotides align to TRBD1. Unmatched junction bases numbered 8, after V lost 2 bases and J lost 7 bases. Germline values: CDR1 SGHTA, CDR2 FQGNSA. The CDR3 covers 15 residues. This CDR3 is CASSLLTGVRQPQHF. Here the CDR3 DNA reads TGTGCCAGCAGCTTACTAACAGGGGTGAGGCAGCCCCAGCATTTT.

This clonotype was seen a few times. CDR3 bases: TGTGCCAGCAGTGAAAGTACTAGCCCGACGGAGACCCAGTACTTC. Encoded protein: CASSESTSPTETQYF. This chain uses TRBV2 with TRBJ2-5; tentative D call: TRBD2 (6 bases). This CDR3 has 15 residues. V lost 2 bases and J 5 bases, leaving 15 bases between the germline ends. CDR1 is SNHLY and CDR2 is FYNNEI in the germline V gene.

This rearrangement joins TRBV30 to TRBJ1-1; D is ambiguous. Germline V gives CDR1 GTSNPN, CDR2 SVGIG (reference sequence). V lost 0 bases, J lost 8 bases, and 13 bases lay in between. The CDR3 consists of 13 residues. The CDR3 protein is CAWSVGPSSEAFF. The CDR3 DNA reads as TGTGCCTGGAGTGTAGGGCCCTCATCGGAAGCTTTCTTT.

This clonotype appeared once. The CDR3 spells CASSPLETSTDTQYF. As DNA, the CDR3 is TGTGCCAGCAGTCCCCTGGAGACTAGCACAGATACGCAGTATTTT. The chain is built from TRBV6-4 and TRBJ2-3, with D unresolved. Germline loops: CDR1 MRHNA, CDR2 SNTAGT. Deletions cut 5 bases from V and 0 bases from J, with 12 bases between. The CDR3 runs to 15 residues.

This clonotype has only a few counts. The chain combines TRBV7-6 with TRBJ2-5; 15 bases match TRBD2. Germline CDR1 reads SGHVS; CDR2 reads FNYEAQ. The CDR3 is 16 residues long. Unmatched junction bases numbered 6, after V lost 5 bases and J lost 5 bases. This CDR3 is CASSRGLAGGLETQYF. For the CDR3, the DNA is TGTGCCAGCAGCCGAGGACTAGCGGGGGGGCTGGAGACCCAGTACTTC.

This clonotype was detected only a few times. V gene TRBV7-2 combines with J gene TRBJ2-2; TRBD2 agrees at 10 bases. Unmatched junction bases numbered 6, after V lost 4 bases and J lost 7 bases. The CDR3 covers 15 residues. Germline V gene data show CDR1 as SGHTA and CDR2 as FQGNSA. CDR3 nucleotides: TGTGCCAGCAGCTCTCAGGGACTAGCGAGCGGGGAGCTGTTTTTT. Protein sequence: CASSSQGLASGELFF. The complete variable domain, with remaining parts taken from reference TRBV7-2 and TRBJ2-2, reads GAGVSQSPSNKVTEKGKDVELRCDPISGHTALYWYRQSLGQGLEFLIYFQGNSAPDKSGLPSDRFSAERTGGSVSTLTIQRTQQEDSAVYLCASSSQGLASGELFFGEGSRLTVL.

The chain recombines TRBV9 with TRBJ2-1, with D tentatively TRBD1 (6 bases). Trimming left V 2 bases short and J 8 bases short, with 11 bases between. The CDR3 is 13 residues long. Germline V CDR1 and CDR2: SGDLS, YYNGEE. CDR3 in DNA: TGTGCCAGCAGCGTGGGACACAGATATGAGCAGTTCTTC. Translation gives CASSVGHRYEQFF.

The J gene is TRBJ2-1, the V gene TRBV5-1; 9 bases map to TRBD1. Trimming at V came to 0 bases and at J to 8 bases, leaving 6 bases not matched to a gene. Germline V lookup: CDR1 SGHRS, CDR2 YFSETQ. The CDR3 has 15 amino acids. The CDR3 DNA reads TGCGCCAGCAGCTTGGTTGGGACAGGGAATTATGAGCAGTTCTTC. Amino acid sequence: CASSLVGTGNYEQFF. Using reference TRBV5-1 and TRBJ2-1 for the parts outside the CDR3, the full variable domain is KAGVTQTPRYLIKTRGQQVTLSCSPISGHRSVSWYQQTPGQGLQFLFEYFSETQRNKGNFPGRFSGRQFSNSRSEMNVSTLELGDSALYLCASSLVGTGNYEQFFGPGTRLTVL.

Only a few counts were recorded for this clonotype. The rearrangement uses TRBV29-1 and TRBJ1-1; D is uncertain. The length of the CDR3 is 13 residues. The V gene lost 3 bases and the J gene lost 0 bases, with 8 bases spanning the gap. Germline V gives CDR1 SQVTM, CDR2 ANQGSEA. The CDR3 DNA is TGCAGCGTTGAGGTTGGGATGAACACTGAAGCTTTCTTT. Translating gives CSVEVGMNTEAFF. The full variable domain, in which reference TRBV29-1 and TRBJ1-1 provide the parts outside the CDR3, is SAVISQKPSRDICQRGTSLTIQCQVDSQVTMMFWYRQQPGQSLTLIATANQGSEATYESGFVIDKFPISRPNLTFSTLTVSNMSPEDSSIYLCSVEVGMNTEAFFGQGTRLTVV.

In this sample, this clonotype turned up a few times. This rearrangement joins TRBV20-1 to TRBJ2-7, with D possibly matching TRBD2 (5 bases). CDR1 and CDR2 (germline): DFQATT, SNEGSKA (reference sequence). Trimming cost V 0 bases and J 0 bases, with 12 bases left between them. This CDR3 region has 15 residues. The DNA for the CDR3 is TGCAGTGCTAGAGATTTGGAGCGGTACTCCTACGAGCAGTACTTC. Its protein is CSARDLERYSYEQYF.

This clonotype was found many times. The chain recombines TRBV29-1 with TRBJ2-7, with D tentatively TRBD2 (6 bases). V lost 7 bases to trimming and J lost 5 bases, with 15 bases between them. This CDR3 region has 12 residues. Per the germline V gene, CDR1 is SQVTM and CDR2 is ANQGSEA. The CDR3 DNA reads as TGCAGCGCTACGACTCCGGGGGACGAGCAGTACTTC. Protein: CSATTPGDEQYF.

This clonotype was seen just once. V is TRBV6-1 and J is TRBJ1-1; 8 bases agree with TRBD1. The CDR3 is made up of 15 amino acids. The J segment lost 5 bases and the V segment lost 3 bases, leaving 8 bases of the junction unmatched. Germline V gene data show CDR1 as MNHNS and CDR2 as SASEGT. The CDR3: CASSDRTGLGTEAFF. The CDR3 DNA follows: TGTGCCAGCAGTGACAGGACAGGGTTAGGGACTGAAGCTTTCTTT.

This chain links TRBV12-3 or TRBV12-4 with TRBJ2-2; D call uncertain. This CDR3 has 15 amino acids. Between the trimmed V and J ends, which lost 3 bases and 2 bases, there was a span of 10 bases. CDR3 amino acids: CASSFPATNTGELFF. The DNA for the CDR3 is TGTGCCAGCAGTTTTCCGGCGACTAACACCGGGGAGCTGTTTTTT.

This clonotype was observed a few times. The chain joins TRBV7-2 to TRBJ2-1; the D is unclear. CDR3 length: 13 residues. The V end lost 3 bases, the J end lost 7 bases, and 10 bases lay between the germline ends. Germline CDR1 SGHTA, CDR2 FQGNSA. As DNA, the CDR3 is TGTGCCAGCAGCTTTTTCGTCAATAATGAGCAGTTCTTC. Encoded protein: CASSFFVNNEQFF.

V is TRBV7-2 and J is TRBJ2-7; tentative D call: TRBD1 (6 bases). Germline-derived CDR1 and CDR2 are SGHTA and FQGNSA. The CDR3 sequence is 15 residues long. The V end lost 6 bases, the J end lost 2 bases, and 17 bases lay between the germline ends. CDR3 region: CASRRTVSLAYEQYF. CDR3 DNA: TGTGCCAGCAGGAGGACAGTATCCTTGGCCTACGAGCAGTACTTC. Full variable domain (remainder filled in from reference TRBV7-2 and TRBJ2-7): GAGVSQSPSNKVTEKGKDVELRCDPISGHTALYWYRQSLGQGLEFLIYFQGNSAPDKSGLPSDRFSAERTGGSVSTLTIQRTQQEDSAVYLCASRRTVSLAYEQYFGPGTRLTVT.

This clonotype has a handful of counts. The chain carries TRBV20-1 and TRBJ2-2; 9 bases fit TRBD2. Per the germline V gene, CDR1 is DFQATT and CDR2 is SNEGSKA (reference sequence). The J segment lost 0 bases and the V segment lost 1 base, leaving 3 bases of the junction unmatched. CDR3 length: 16 amino acids. The CDR3: CSARASGGTNTGELFF. The CDR3 DNA sequence: TGCAGTGCTAGAGCGAGCGGGGGGACGAACACCGGGGAGCTGTTTTTT.

There are many counts of this clonotype. The V gene is TRBV12-3 or TRBV12-4, the J gene TRBJ2-1; 10 nucleotides agree with TRBD2. CDR3 length equals 15 residues. V shed 6 bases and J 3 bases; nucleotides not matched to a gene: 5. CDR3 residues: CASSKTSGVYNEQFF. In DNA, the CDR3 is TGTGCCAGCAGCAAAACTAGCGGGGTCTACAATGAGCAGTTCTTC.

The chain couples TRBV2 to TRBJ2-7; D is ambiguous. CDR1 is SNHLY and CDR2 is FYNNEI in the germline V gene. This CDR3 contains 13 residues. V was pared by 6 bases and J by 5 bases, with 14 bases between. DNA for the CDR3: TGTGCCAGCAGGATGTGGGGTATAAACGAGCAGTACTTC. Translation: CASRMWGINEQYF. Looking up the rest from reference TRBV2 and TRBJ2-7 gives the full variable domain: EPEVTQTPSHQVTQMGQEVILRCVPISNHLYFYWYRQILGQKVEFLVSFYNNEISEKSEIFDDQFSVERPDGSNFTLKIRSTKLEDSAMYFCASRMWGINEQYFGPGTRLTVT.

This clonotype was detected many times. The chain links TRBV4-1 to TRBJ2-5, with a possible D match to TRBD2 (6 bases). Between the trimmed V and J ends, which lost 0 bases and 6 bases, there was a span of 8 bases. The CDR3 runs 13 residues. Germline lookup yields CDR1 MGHRA and CDR2 YSYEKL. This chain's CDR3 is CASSQELAQTQYF. Written as DNA, the CDR3 is TGCGCCAGCAGCCAAGAACTAGCACAGACCCAGTACTTC.

This chain connects TRBV20-1 to TRBJ1-5, with D uncertain. The CDR3 loop spans 14 amino acids. Germline values: CDR1 DFQATT, CDR2 SNEGSKA (reference sequence). Trimming took 2 bases from V and 3 from J, leaving 11 bases between them. CDR3 nucleotides: TGCAGTGCTAGACCCGGGAGGGTCAATCAGCCCCAGCATTTT. Protein: CSARPGRVNQPQHF.

This clonotype was recorded a few times. The chain carries TRBV28 and TRBJ2-3; D gene ambiguous. The germline V gene encodes CDR1 MDHEN and CDR2 SYDVKM. CDR3 length: 11 residues. Trimming took 9 bases from V and 2 from J, leaving 6 bases between them. The CDR3 DNA follows: TGTGCCAGTCAGACCACAGATACGCAGTATTTT. Translated, it gives CASQTTDTQYF. The entire variable domain, with the rest obtained from reference TRBV28 and TRBJ2-3, is as follows: DVKVTQSSRYLVKRTGEKVFLECVQDMDHENMFWYRQDPGLGLRLIYFSYDVKMKEKGDIPEGYSVSREKKERFSLILESASTNQTSMYLCASQTTDTQYFGPGTRLTVL.

This CDR3 reads CASSQWGQTNEKLFF. The CDR3 region has the DNA TGCGCCAGCAGCCAATGGGGGCAAACTAATGAAAAACTGTTTTTT. The gene calls are TRBV4-3 and TRBJ1-4; tentatively, D is TRBD1 (6 bases). Per germline, CDR1 LGHNA and CDR2 YSLEER. Trimming stripped 2 bases from V and 1 base from J, with 8 bases between. The CDR3 covers 15 residues.

The rearrangement links TRBV7-2 to TRBJ1-2; weak D call: TRBD1 (5 bases). The CDR3 is 13 amino acids. The V and J ends lost 3 bases and 7 bases respectively, with 12 bases between them. CDR1 and CDR2 from the germline V gene are SGHTA and FQGNSA. The CDR3 reads CASSFRDGSGYTF. Here the CDR3 DNA reads TGTGCCAGCAGCTTCAGGGACGGCTCTGGCTACACCTTC. Looking up the rest from reference TRBV7-2 and TRBJ1-2 gives the full variable domain: GAGVSQSPSNKVTEKGKDVELRCDPISGHTALYWYRQSLGQGLEFLIYFQGNSAPDKSGLPSDRFSAERTGGSVSTLTIQRTQQEDSAVYLCASSFRDGSGYTFGSGTRLTVV.

The sample holds a few counts of this clonotype. This chain uses TRBV18 with TRBJ1-4; D is unresolved. CDR3 size: 11 residues. V was shortened by 4 bases and J by 6 bases, with 3 bases between the two germline ends. Germline V gene data show CDR1 as KGHSH and CDR2 as LQKENI. The CDR3 nucleotides are TGTGCCAGCTCACGCGATGAAAAACTGTTTTTT. Protein: CASSRDEKLFF.

This clonotype was observed a handful of times. The chain combines TRBV5-1 with TRBJ2-1, with 8 bases matching TRBD1. CDR3 length equals 15 residues. The trim removed 5 bases at V and 4 bases at J, leaving 8 bases unmatched. Germline V CDR1 and CDR2: SGHRS, YFSETQ. For the CDR3, the DNA is TGCGCCAGCAGTTTTTGGGACAGGTCTTACAATGAGCAGTTCTTC. Translation gives CASSFWDRSYNEQFF.

This chain joins TRBV4-1 and TRBJ2-1, with 12 positions matching TRBD2. Germline-derived CDR1 and CDR2 are MGHRA and YSYEKL. V trimming: 3 bases; J trimming: 6 bases; junction bases outside the gene matches: 3. The CDR3 contains 15 residues. CDR3 region: CASSQLGLAGNEQFF. The DNA of the CDR3 is TGCGCCAGCAGCCAGCTGGGACTAGCGGGCAATGAGCAGTTCTTC.

This clonotype was picked up many times. V usage is TRBV12-3 or TRBV12-4 and J usage is TRBJ1-3, with D uncertain. The CDR3 has 11 residues. Trimming removed 8 bases from V and 3 bases from J, with 5 bases in between. The CDR3: CASSVGNTIYF. Written as DNA, the CDR3 is TGTGCCAGCTCCGTTGGAAACACCATATATTTT.

This clonotype was counted between two and nine times. The chain is built from TRBV18 and TRBJ2-1; 8 bases align to TRBD1. V gave up 5 bases and J gave up 6 bases; unmatched junction bases: 9. Germline values: CDR1 KGHSH, CDR2 LQKENI. The CDR3 consists of 15 residues. CDR3 protein: CASSSGGYGINEQFF. DNA for the CDR3: TGTGCCAGCTCATCAGGGGGCTACGGTATCAATGAGCAGTTCTTC.